A single sample gave rise to the 13 T cell receptor beta chains below, sequenced in a study of blood T cells in healthy people across ages. A second 7 to 11 cycle PCR used barcoded and J-beta primers. One entry per CDR3 protein, called by TCRdb with MiXCR from the 5' RACE reads. The table shows approximately 850,000 distinct CDR3 sequences, with approximately 44% occurring only once. Sequencing was performed on blood. Receptors originate from a man between 60 and 75 years old in good health.

V gene TRBV7-6 combines with J gene TRBJ2-7; 10 nucleotides align to TRBD2. J lost 0 bases, V lost 5 bases, and 13 bases had no gene match. The germline V gene has CDR1 SGHVS and CDR2 FNYEAQ. This CDR3 has 18 amino acids. CDR3 amino acids: CASSPRPSGGQTSYEQYF. In DNA form, the CDR3 reads TGTGCCAGCAGCCCTAGGCCTAGCGGGGGTCAAACCTCCTACGAGCAGTACTTC.

This clonotype turned up a few times. This CDR3 is CASSWQGAGEQFF. CDR3 DNA sequence: TGTGCCAGCAGCTGGCAGGGGGCTGGAGAGCAGTTCTTC. This rearrangement joins TRBV7-9 to TRBJ2-1, with 8 bases identical to TRBD1. Germline lookup yields CDR1 SEHNR and CDR2 FQNEAQ (reference sequence). V gave up 4 bases and J gave up 10 bases; unmatched junction bases: 6. The CDR3 spans 13 residues.

Points on this clonotype: One end of the junction is discordant with germline, which a read error may explain. The gene calls are TRBV10-3 and TRBJ2-7; D unresolved. The CDR3 contains 14 residues. The germline CDR1 and CDR2 sequences are ENHRY and SYGVKD. The CDR3: CAVSATIVSYEQYF. CDR3 DNA: TGTGCCGTCAGTGCAACAATCGTGTCCTACGAGCAGTACTTC.

In its sample, this clonotype was seen a few times. CDR3 in amino acids: CASTAQGGHNEQFF. The CDR3 DNA reads TGTGCCAGCACCGCCCAAGGCGGTCACAATGAGCAGTTCTTC. The chain combines TRBV13 with TRBJ2-1; unclear D gene. V was shortened by 7 bases and J by 5 bases, with 15 bases between the two germline ends. Germline CDR1 PRHDT, CDR2 FYEKMQ (reference sequence). This CDR3 spans 14 amino acids.

This clonotype has just a few counts. The chain links TRBV6-2 or TRBV6-3 to TRBJ2-1; perhaps TRBD1 as D (6 bases). The CDR3 is 17 residues long. Germline V gives CDR1 MNHEY, CDR2 SVGEGT. Between the trimmed V and J ends, which lost 6 bases and 0 bases, there was a span of 18 bases. CDR3 sequence: CASRPPLQGLSYNEQFF. CDR3 coding DNA: TGTGCCAGCAGACCCCCGTTACAGGGCCTCTCCTACAATGAGCAGTTCTTC.

This clonotype was counted between two and nine times. This rearrangement joins TRBV5-5 to TRBJ1-4; 12 bases are a match to TRBD1. The CDR3 has 16 residues. The ends lost 1 base at V and 8 bases at J; junction bases unmatched: 6. CDR1 is SGHKS and CDR2 is YYEKEE in the germline V gene (reference sequence). CDR3 DNA sequence: TGTGCCAGCAGCTTGCCGGGACAGGGGGCCGGAGAAAAACTGTTTTTT. Encoded protein: CASSLPGQGAGEKLFF.

The chain joins TRBV6-4 to TRBJ2-1; 10 bases are a match to TRBD2. The CDR3 length is 16 residues. V was clipped by 2 bases and J by 5 bases; unmatched bases: 6. Germline-derived CDR1 and CDR2 are MRHNA and SNTAGT. Written as DNA, the CDR3 is TGTGCCAGCAGTGACGAGGTAGCGGGGGGAAACAATGAGCAGTTCTTC. This translates into CASSDEVAGGNNEQFF.

Notes on this clonotype: The junction differs from germline at one of its ends, possibly a read error. This sequence joins TRBV2 and TRBJ2-7; either TRBD1 or TRBD2 may fit D (5 bases each). Germline V gene sequence: CDR1 SNHLY, CDR2 FYNNEI. The CDR3 sequence is 13 residues long. The CDR3 DNA reads TGTACCAGCACCGGGGCCCAGTCCTACGAGCAGTACTTC. It specifies CTSTGAQSYEQYF.

This clonotype was counted a few times. This rearrangement joins TRBV4-3 to TRBJ1-5; perhaps TRBD1 as D (6 bases). The length of the CDR3 is 15 residues. V was clipped by 0 bases and J by 4 bases, with 10 bases between them. The germline V gene has CDR1 LGHNA and CDR2 YSLEER. The CDR3 reads CASSQDRTDNQPQHF. Here the CDR3 DNA reads TGCGCCAGCAGCCAAGATCGGACAGATAATCAGCCCCAGCATTTT.

This clonotype was seen a handful of times. Germline is not matched at one junction end, which may reflect a read error. V and J are TRBV11-3 and TRBJ2-7; 9 positions match TRBD1. The germline CDR1 and CDR2 sequences are SGHNT and YENEEA. The CDR3 is 16 amino acids. In DNA, the CDR3 is TGTGCCAGCAGCCTAGAACAGACAGGGGGCTCCTACGAGCAGTACTTC. Protein: CASSLEQTGGSYEQYF.

V usage is TRBV20-1 and J usage is TRBJ2-7; D possibly corresponds to TRBD1 (5 bases). Germline loops: CDR1 DFQATT, CDR2 SNEGSKA (reference sequence). There are 14 residues in the CDR3. V lost 0 bases and J 3 bases, leaving 12 bases between the germline ends. Here the CDR3 reads CSARDPGRVYEQYF. The DNA of the CDR3 is TGCAGTGCTAGAGATCCGGGCAGGGTCTACGAGCAGTACTTC.

The rearrangement uses TRBV27 and TRBJ2-1, with 7 bases that match TRBD2. J lost 1 base, V lost 5 bases, and 5 bases had no gene match. This CDR3 comprises 15 residues. The germline CDR1 and CDR2 sequences are MNHEY and SMNVEV (reference sequence). In nucleotides, the CDR3 is TGTGCCAGCAGTCCGGGGGGAAAATCCTACAATGAGCAGTTCTTC. Translation: CASSPGGKSYNEQFF.

CDR3 DNA: TGTGCCACCAGCAGAGACAATGAGCAGTACTTC. Amino acid sequence: CATSRDNEQYF. The chain couples TRBV15 to TRBJ2-1; no firm D call. The J call may be wrong; the DNA end is better matched by TRBJ2-7. Germline V gene data show CDR1 as LNHNV and CDR2 as YYDKDF (reference sequence). The CDR3 is 11 residues long.